These 2 T cell receptor beta chains were sequenced from one sample in a study of T-cell memory formation after mild COVID-19. TCRdb processed the 5' RACE reads anew with MiXCR; each CDR3 protein has one entry. The top ten hold 7.5% to 10% of the sample, which has 350,000 to 450,000 distinct CDR3 sequences, 24% seen once. Sequencing used PBMCs or a T cell subset sorted from them (not recorded which). The receptors derive from an adult woman who had mild COVID-19 (a few samples of this study predate the infection). Cell type and time point are not known.

The chain recombines TRBV7-9 with TRBJ1-2; 9 nucleotides agree with TRBD1. Germline CDR1 and CDR2: SEHNR and FQNEAQ (reference sequence). Losses at the gene ends were 4 bases for V and 1 base for J; bases not matched to a gene: 7. This CDR3 region has 16 residues. In nucleotides, the CDR3 is TGTGCCAGCAGCTCCGGACAGGGGACGCATAACTATGGCTACACCTTC. This translates into CASSSGQGTHNYGYTF.

This sequence joins TRBV7-2 and TRBJ2-3; 11 nucleotides line up with TRBD2. The CDR3 length is 15 residues. Trimming took 6 bases from V and 2 from J; bases not matched to a gene: 4. Germline V gene data show CDR1 as SGHTA and CDR2 as FQGNSA. CDR3 nucleotides: TGTGCCAGCAGGGGACTAGCGGTACCCACAGATACGCAGTATTTT. This encodes CASRGLAVPTDTQYF.